Below, 10 T cell receptor beta chains from the same sample are listed, as sequenced in a study of T cells after yellow fever vaccination (dated by TCRdb to the late 2010s). The sample's treatment or condition, from its label and the paper: live attenuated yellow fever vaccine strain. Library preparation used 5' RACE. TCRdb lists the instrument as Illumina NovaSeq 6000. Clones were called with MiXCR by TCRdb after fastp trimmed the public reads at Q25, and only in-frame beta chains were retained. Rows are unified per CDR3 protein, each entry keeping the most common DNA and genes. The sample data list some 260,000 distinct CDR3 sequences, and around 5.2% of these were observed just once. Of the sample, roughly 3.5% is held by the ten largest clones. The input for sequencing was CD4+ T cells sorted from PBMCs, taken on the day of the yellow fever booster vaccination. All receptors come from a young man who received the YFV17D yellow fever vaccine.

The rearrangement uses TRBV12-3 or TRBV12-4 and TRBJ1-2; D is perhaps TRBD1 (5 bases). The CDR3 has 14 residues. Trimming took off 1 base at V and 2 bases at J, with 8 bases between the two ends. The CDR3 DNA reads TGTGCCAGCAGTTTAGGGGGGGAGAACTATGGCTACACCTTC. Its translation is CASSLGGENYGYTF.

This clonotype was counted only a few times. V gene TRBV7-3 combines with J gene TRBJ2-7; possibly TRBD1 for D (7 bases). V was pared by 5 bases and J by 2 bases, with 13 bases between. In germline, CDR1 is SGHTA, CDR2 FQGTGA. CDR3 length equals 14 residues. The CDR3 protein is CASSAQGGPYEQYF. In DNA form, the CDR3 reads TGTGCCAGCAGCGCCCAGGGGGGACCCTACGAGCAGTACTTC.

This clonotype turned up a few times. This chain uses TRBV12-3 or TRBV12-4 with TRBJ2-6; the D is unclear. V was pared by 6 bases and J by 0 bases, with 9 bases between. The CDR3 contains 15 residues. Here the CDR3 DNA reads TGTGCCAGCAGCCCAGTCTACTCTGGGGCCAACGTCCTGACTTTC. The encoded protein is CASSPVYSGANVLTF.

The rearrangement links TRBV6-1 to TRBJ2-7, with D possibly being TRBD1 or TRBD2 (6 bases each). In germline, CDR1 is MNHNS, CDR2 SASEGT. The CDR3 spans 14 residues. V was clipped by 4 bases and J by 7 bases, with 17 bases between them. The DNA for the CDR3 is TGTGCCAGCAGTGTCTCCGGGGGCGTAGGAGAGCAGTACTTC. It encodes CASSVSGGVGEQYF.

The sample holds a few counts of this clonotype. The chain is built from TRBV3-1 and TRBJ2-3; TRBD2 matches 7 bases. The CDR3 covers 14 residues. Germline assignment: CDR1 LGHDT and CDR2 YNNKEL (reference sequence). Germline trimming cut 11 bases from V and 1 base from J; bases unmatched to any gene: 9. CDR3 DNA: TGTGCCGTTCGGGCTAGCGGACGCACAGATACGCAGTATTTT. Amino acid sequence: CAVRASGRTDTQYF.

The table lists this clonotype with many counts. The chain carries TRBV11-3 and TRBJ2-1; D might be TRBD2 (5 bases). With 5 bases removed from V and 1 base from J, the gap between germline ends came to 12 bases. Germline V CDR1 and CDR2: SGHNT, YENEEA. CDR3 length equals 15 residues. The CDR3 here is CASSLTLGSYNEQFF. The CDR3 bases are TGTGCCAGCAGCCTAACACTAGGTTCCTACAATGAGCAGTTCTTC.

This clonotype was counted only a few times. V and J are TRBV5-1 and TRBJ2-2; the match to TRBD1 covers 9 bases. V gave up 0 bases and J gave up 5 bases; unmatched junction bases: 5. The CDR3 is 16 residues long. CDR1 is SGHRS, CDR2 YFSETQ, per germline. The CDR3 sequence is CASSLAGQGWTGELFF. CDR3 nucleotide sequence: TGCGCCAGCAGCTTGGCCGGACAGGGGTGGACCGGGGAGCTGTTTTTT.

This clonotype was seen a few times. The chain couples TRBV5-3 to TRBJ2-1; D remains ambiguous. Being an ORF, TRBV5-3 has a function that is uncertain. Deletions cut 4 bases from V and 6 bases from J, with 5 bases between. This CDR3 spans 11 amino acids. The CDR3 sequence: CARSATNEQFF. The CDR3 nucleotides read TGTGCCAGAAGCGCCACCAATGAGCAGTTCTTC.

This clonotype was picked up a small number of times. J is TRBJ1-1 and V is TRBV4-3, with a weak D call TRBD1 (6 bases). CDR3 length equals 14 residues. Germline V gives CDR1 LGHNA, CDR2 YSLEER. The V and J ends lost 4 bases and 5 bases respectively, with 14 bases between them. The CDR3: CASSRKQGGTEAFF. The CDR3 DNA is TGCGCCAGCAGCCGAAAACAGGGAGGGACTGAAGCTTTCTTT.

The chain employs TRBV2 and TRBJ1-5; D unclear. CDR3 size: 14 residues. The V gene's germline CDR1 is SNHLY and CDR2 FYNNEI. The V and J ends lost 6 bases and 1 base respectively, with 10 bases between them. The CDR3 sequence: CASSQTTSNQPQHF. The CDR3 coding sequence is TGTGCCAGCAGCCAGACCACGAGCAATCAGCCCCAGCATTTT.